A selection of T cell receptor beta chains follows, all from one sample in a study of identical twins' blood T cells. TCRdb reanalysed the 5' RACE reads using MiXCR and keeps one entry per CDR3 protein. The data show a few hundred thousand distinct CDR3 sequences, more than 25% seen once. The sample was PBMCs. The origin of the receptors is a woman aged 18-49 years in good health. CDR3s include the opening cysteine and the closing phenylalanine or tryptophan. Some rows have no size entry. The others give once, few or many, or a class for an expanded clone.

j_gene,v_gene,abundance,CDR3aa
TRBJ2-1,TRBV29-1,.,CSGYRGTINEQFF
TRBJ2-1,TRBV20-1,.,CSARPLGSGLSYNEQFF
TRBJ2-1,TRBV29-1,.,CSVGASGRAWTYNEQFF
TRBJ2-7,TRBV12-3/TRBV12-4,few,CASSFRRDYEQYF
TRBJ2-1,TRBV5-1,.,CAGGDWGASYNEQFF
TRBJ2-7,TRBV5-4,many,CASSLARTGSFYEQYF
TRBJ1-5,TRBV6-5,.,CASSSDRVKGNQPQHF
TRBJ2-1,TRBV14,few,CASNPLDTGSYNEQFF
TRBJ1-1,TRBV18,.,CASSPQSGMNTEAFF
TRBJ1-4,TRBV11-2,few,CASSQINTNEKLFF
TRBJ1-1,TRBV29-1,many,CSGGLGNTEAFF
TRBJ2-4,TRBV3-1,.,CASSHLTGSRNIQYF
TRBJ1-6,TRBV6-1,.,CAGGQGDNSPLHF
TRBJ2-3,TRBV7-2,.,CASSGVTRDTQYF
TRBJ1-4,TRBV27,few,CASSLTGLNEKLFF
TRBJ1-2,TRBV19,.,CASNKDGQGDYGYTF
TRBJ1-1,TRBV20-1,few,CSASVKGRAFF
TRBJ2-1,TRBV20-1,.,CSASLGVLEQFF
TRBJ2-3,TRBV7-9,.,CASSETRPLSTDTQYF
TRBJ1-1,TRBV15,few,CATSRDVGGHGTFF
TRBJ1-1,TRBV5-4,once,CTSSGRMGNTEAFF
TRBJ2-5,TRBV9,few,CASSALGNQETQYF
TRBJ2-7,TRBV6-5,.,CASRLRDSYQTSYEQYF
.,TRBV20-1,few,CSARVSGGRHQPQYF
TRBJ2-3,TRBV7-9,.,CAGPGANSFADTQYF
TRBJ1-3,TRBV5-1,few,CASSFRDRDEATIYF
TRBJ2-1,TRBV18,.,CASSTDGRNNEQFF
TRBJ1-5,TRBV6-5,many,CASSATGLQPQHF
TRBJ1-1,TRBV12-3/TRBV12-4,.,CASSSQRLGKMNTEAFF
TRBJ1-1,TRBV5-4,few,CASWVGGRNTEAFF
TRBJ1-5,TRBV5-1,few,CASSLVFPGSGNQPQHF
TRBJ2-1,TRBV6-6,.,CASSYGTPAYNEQFF
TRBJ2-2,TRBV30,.,CAWSVLAENTGELFF
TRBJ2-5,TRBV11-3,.,CASSFGSRETQYF
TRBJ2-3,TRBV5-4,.,CASSFFPDTQYF
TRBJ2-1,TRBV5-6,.,CASSLAGAEVNEQFF
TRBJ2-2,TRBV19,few,CASSIQGTGELFF
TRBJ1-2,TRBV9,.,CASNRQGNYGYTF
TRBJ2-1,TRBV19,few,CASSIDGTGGPYNEQFF
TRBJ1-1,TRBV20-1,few,CSARDLLGSEAFF
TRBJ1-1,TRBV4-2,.,CASSQDRGGTEAFF
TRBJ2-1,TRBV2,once,CACSEERAKQFF
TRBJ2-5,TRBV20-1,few,CSARVSAGDETQYF
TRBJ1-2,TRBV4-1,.,CASSQDSRTAVGYTF
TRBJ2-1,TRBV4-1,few,CASSQVWTSGINEQFF
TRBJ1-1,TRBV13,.,CASSLVAEAFF
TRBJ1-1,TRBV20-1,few,CSARVGDTFGRAFF
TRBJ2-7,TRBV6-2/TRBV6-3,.,CASRIDRDRVYEQYF
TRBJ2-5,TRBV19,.,CASSTGDSQTQYF
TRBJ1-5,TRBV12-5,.,CASGTRGQNQPQHF
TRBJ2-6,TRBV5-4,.,CASSPGGAATGANVLTF
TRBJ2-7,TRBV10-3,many,CAIRDRDLSSYEQYF
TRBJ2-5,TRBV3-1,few,CASSQGMEQETQYF
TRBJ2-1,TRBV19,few,CASSIGQGTYNEQFF
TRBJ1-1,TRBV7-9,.,CASSLAPLGRGEAFF
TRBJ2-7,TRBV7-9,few,CASSPRQIGDQTYEQYF
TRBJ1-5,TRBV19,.,CASSPGLRSQPQHF
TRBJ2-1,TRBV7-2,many,CASSLAGANNEQFF
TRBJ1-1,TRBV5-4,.,CASSLGQYTEAFF